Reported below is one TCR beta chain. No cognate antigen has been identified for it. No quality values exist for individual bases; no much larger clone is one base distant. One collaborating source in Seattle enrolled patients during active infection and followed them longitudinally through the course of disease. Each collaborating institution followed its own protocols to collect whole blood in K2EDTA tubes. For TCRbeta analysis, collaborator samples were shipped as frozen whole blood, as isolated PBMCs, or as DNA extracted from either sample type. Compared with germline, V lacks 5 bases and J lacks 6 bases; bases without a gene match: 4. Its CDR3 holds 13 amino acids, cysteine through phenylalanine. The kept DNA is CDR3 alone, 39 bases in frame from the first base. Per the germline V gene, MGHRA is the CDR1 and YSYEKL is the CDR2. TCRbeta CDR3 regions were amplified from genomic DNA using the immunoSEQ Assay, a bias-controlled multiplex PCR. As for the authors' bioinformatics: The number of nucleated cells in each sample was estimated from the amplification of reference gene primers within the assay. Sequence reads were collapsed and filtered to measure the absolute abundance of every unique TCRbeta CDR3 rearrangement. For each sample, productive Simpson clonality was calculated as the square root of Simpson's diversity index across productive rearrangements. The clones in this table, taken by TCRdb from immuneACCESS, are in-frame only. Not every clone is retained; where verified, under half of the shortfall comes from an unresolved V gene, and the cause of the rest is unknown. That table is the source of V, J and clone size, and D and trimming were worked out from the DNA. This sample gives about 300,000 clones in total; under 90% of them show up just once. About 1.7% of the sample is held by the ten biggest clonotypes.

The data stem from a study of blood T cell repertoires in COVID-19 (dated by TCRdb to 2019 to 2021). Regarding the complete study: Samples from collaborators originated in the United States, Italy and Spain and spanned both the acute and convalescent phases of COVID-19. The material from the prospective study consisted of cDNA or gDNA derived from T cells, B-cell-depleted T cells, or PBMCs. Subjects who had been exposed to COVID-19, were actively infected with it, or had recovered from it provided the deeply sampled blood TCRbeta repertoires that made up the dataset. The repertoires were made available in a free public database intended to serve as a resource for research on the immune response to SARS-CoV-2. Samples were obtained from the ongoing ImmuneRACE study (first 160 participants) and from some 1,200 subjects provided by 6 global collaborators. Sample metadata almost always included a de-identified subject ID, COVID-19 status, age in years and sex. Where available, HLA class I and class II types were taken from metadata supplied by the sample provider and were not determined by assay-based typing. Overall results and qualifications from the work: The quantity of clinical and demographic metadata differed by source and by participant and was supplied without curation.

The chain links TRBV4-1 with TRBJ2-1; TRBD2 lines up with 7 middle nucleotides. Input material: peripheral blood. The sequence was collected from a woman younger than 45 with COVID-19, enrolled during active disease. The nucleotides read TGCGCCAGCAGCTTCACGGGGGGCAATGAGCAGTTCTTC. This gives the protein CASSFTGGNEQFF.